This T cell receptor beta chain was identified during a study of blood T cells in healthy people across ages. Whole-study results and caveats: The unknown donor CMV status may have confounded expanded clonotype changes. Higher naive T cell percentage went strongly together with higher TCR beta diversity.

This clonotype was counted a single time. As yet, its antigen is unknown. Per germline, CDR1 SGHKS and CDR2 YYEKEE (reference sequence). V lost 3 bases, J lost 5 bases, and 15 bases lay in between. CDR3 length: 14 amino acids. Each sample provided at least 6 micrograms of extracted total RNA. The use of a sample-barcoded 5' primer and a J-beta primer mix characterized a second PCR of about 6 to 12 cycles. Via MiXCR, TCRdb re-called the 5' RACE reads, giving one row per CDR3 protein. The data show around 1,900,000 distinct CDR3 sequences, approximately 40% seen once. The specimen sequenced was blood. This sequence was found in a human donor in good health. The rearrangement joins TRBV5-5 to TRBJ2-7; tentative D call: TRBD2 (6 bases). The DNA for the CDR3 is TGTGCCAGCAGCTGGGATGATGGCGGGAACGAGCAGTACTTC. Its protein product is CASSWDDGGNEQYF.